Listed below are T cell receptor beta chains from one sample, sequenced in a study of blood T cell repertoires in COVID-19. The data were produced by immunoSEQ multiplex PCR, yet TCRdb's version contains in-frame clones alone and is incomplete. The table lists roughly 18,000 clones, about 86% of them singletons, with about 15% in the top ten. Source material: peripheral blood. The receptors were sampled from a man between 65 and 85 years old with acute or convalescent COVID-19. Both conserved end residues are part of each CDR3. A D gene is named only where the DNA matches it firmly. Clone size is shown for a subset of rows, as once, few, many or a class of expanded clone.

once TRBJ1-2 TRBD1 TRBV28 TGTGCCAGCAGTCTGGGACAGAACGGCTACACCTTC CASSLGQNGYTF
. TRBJ2-7 TRBD2 TRBV4-3 TGCGCCAGCAGCCAAGTACTAGCGGGAGGGCCCATCCCGTACGAGCAGTACTTC CASSQVLAGGPIPYEQYF
. TRBJ2-7 . TRBV3-1/TRBV3-2 TGTGCCAGCAGCCGAGCGGAAAGGCCCCCCTACGAGCAGTACTTC CASSRAERPPYEQYF
. TRBJ2-7 TRBD2 TRBV6-1 TGTGCCAGCAGTGAAAGTGCGACTAGCGGGTTTACCTACGAGCAGTACTTC CASSESATSGFTYEQYF
. TRBJ1-3 TRBD1 TRBV9 TGTGCCAGCAGCGTGGCCGGGACAGCCACTGGAAACACCATATATTTT CASSVAGTATGNTIYF
. TRBJ2-2 . TRBV9 TGTGCCAGCAGCGTAGTAACAAGCGGATACACCGGGGAGCTGTTTTTT CASSVVTSGYTGELFF
. TRBJ2-5 TRBD1 TRBV23-1 TGCGCCAGCACAGACAGGGTAGAGACCCAGTACTTC CASTDRVETQYF
. TRBJ2-7 . TRBV4-1 TGCGCCAGCAGCCAAGTTGCGGCCAATAGCTACGAGCAGTACTTC CASSQVAANSYEQYF
once TRBJ2-5 . TRBV7-2 TGTGCCAGCAGCTTTCAAGGGGGTTCGGGAGAGACCCAGTACTTC CASSFQGGSGETQYF
. TRBJ2-7 TRBD1 TRBV2 TGTGCCAGCAGACAGGGGACCCTAGTACCTTACGAGCAGTACTTC CASRQGTLVPYEQYF
. TRBJ2-1 . TRBV7-9 TGTGCCAGCAGCTTAAACGGTGAGCAGTTCTTC CASSLNGEQFF
. TRBJ1-3 TRBD1 TRBV5-1 TGCGCCAGCAGCCCGGGACAGGCCGCCGGAAACACCATATATTTT CASSPGQAAGNTIYF